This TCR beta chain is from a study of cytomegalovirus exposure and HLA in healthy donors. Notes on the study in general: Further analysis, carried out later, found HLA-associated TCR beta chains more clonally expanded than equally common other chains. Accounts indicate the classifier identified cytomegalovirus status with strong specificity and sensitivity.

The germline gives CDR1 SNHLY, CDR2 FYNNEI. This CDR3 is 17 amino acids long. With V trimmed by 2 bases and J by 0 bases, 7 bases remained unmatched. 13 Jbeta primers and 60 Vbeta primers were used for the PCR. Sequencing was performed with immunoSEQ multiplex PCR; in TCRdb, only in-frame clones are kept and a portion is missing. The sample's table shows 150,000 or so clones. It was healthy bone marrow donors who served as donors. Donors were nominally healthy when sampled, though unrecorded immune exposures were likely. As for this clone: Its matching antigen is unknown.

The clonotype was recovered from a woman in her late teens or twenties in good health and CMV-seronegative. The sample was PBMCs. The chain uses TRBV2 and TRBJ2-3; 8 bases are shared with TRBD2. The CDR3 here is CASSEISSGSSTDTQYF. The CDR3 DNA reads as TGTGCCAGCAGTGAAATATCCAGCGGGAGCAGCACAGATACGCAGTATTTT.